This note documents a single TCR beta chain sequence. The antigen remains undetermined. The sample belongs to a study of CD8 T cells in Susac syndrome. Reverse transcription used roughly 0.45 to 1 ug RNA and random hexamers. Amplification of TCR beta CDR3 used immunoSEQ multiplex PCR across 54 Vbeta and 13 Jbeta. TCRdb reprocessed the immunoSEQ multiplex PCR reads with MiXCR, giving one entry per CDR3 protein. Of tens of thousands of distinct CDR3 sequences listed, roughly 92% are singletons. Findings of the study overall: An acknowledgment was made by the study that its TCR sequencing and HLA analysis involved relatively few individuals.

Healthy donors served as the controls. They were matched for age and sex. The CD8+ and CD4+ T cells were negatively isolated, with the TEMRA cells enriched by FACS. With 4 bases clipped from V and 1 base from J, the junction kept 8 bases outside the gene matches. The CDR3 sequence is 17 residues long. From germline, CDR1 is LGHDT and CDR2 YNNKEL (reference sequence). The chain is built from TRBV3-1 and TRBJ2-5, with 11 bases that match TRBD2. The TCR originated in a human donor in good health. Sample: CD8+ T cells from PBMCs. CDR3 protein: CASSPTLSGGAQETQYF. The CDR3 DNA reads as TGTGCCAGCAGCCCCACCCTTAGCGGGGGGGCCCAAGAGACCCAGTACTTC.